Shown below are 4 T cell receptor beta chains from a single sample sequenced in a study of CD8+CD57+ T cells in acquired aplastic anemia. The template used for profiling TCR beta VDJ and CDR3 was genomic DNA. One entry per CDR3 protein, called by TCRdb with MiXCR from the reads. The sample comprises around 430,000 distinct CDR3 sequences, around 30% of which are singletons, and less than 1% rests with the top ten. Whoever was chosen for sequencing had shown CD8+CD57+ cell expansion by flow cytometry. Material: sorted CD4+, CD8+, or CD8+CD57+ T cells (not recorded which) from PBMCs. The receptors shown here come from a human donor with aplastic anemia.

The rearrangement joins TRBV5-1 to TRBJ1-5; TRBD1 aligns across 8 bases. The CDR3 consists of 16 residues. CDR1 is SGHRS and CDR2 is YFSETQ in the germline V gene. With 0 bases clipped from V and 0 bases from J, the junction kept 2 bases outside the gene matches. CDR3 in amino acids: CASSLGDRGSNQPQHF. CDR3 DNA sequence: TGCGCCAGCAGCTTGGGCGACAGGGGTAGCAATCAGCCCCAGCATTTT.

The chain couples TRBV19 to TRBJ1-4, with TRBD1 matching over 10 bases. V trimming: 3 bases; J trimming: 4 bases; junction bases outside the gene matches: 5. Germline CDR1 is LNHDA and CDR2 is SQIVND (reference sequence). CDR3 length equals 16 residues. CDR3 in DNA: TGTGCCAGTAGTATTGGGACAGGGGATATTAATGAAAAACTGTTTTTT. Its translation: CASSIGTGDINEKLFF. Using reference TRBV19 and TRBJ1-4 for the parts outside the CDR3, the full variable domain is DGGITQSPKYLFRKEGQNVTLSCEQNLNHDAMYWYRQDPGQGLRLIYYSQIVNDFQKGDIAEGYSVSREKKESFPLTVTSAQKNPTAFYLCASSIGTGDINEKLFFGSGTQLSVL.

This clonotype was seen a few times. The rearrangement uses TRBV5-6 and TRBJ1-1; D is unclear. Germline-derived CDR1 and CDR2 are SGHDT and YYEEEE. The length of the CDR3 is 12 residues. V was shortened by 4 bases and J by 10 bases, with 14 bases between the two germline ends. CDR3 region: CASSRGGASAFF. The CDR3 bases are TGTGCCAGCAGCCGTGGAGGTGCCTCAGCTTTCTTT. Using reference TRBV5-6 and TRBJ1-1 for the parts outside the CDR3, the full variable domain is DAGVTQSPTHLIKTRGQQVTLRCSPKSGHDTVSWYQQALGQGPQFIFQYYEEEERQRGNFPDRFSGHQFPNYSSELNVNALLLGDSALYLCASSRGGASAFFGQGTRLTVV.

The chain links TRBV2 to TRBJ1-2, with D possibly being TRBD1 (5 bases). The CDR3 runs 12 residues. With 7 bases removed from V and 4 bases from J, the gap between germline ends came to 10 bases. The V gene's germline CDR1 is SNHLY and CDR2 FYNNEI. CDR3 in amino acids: CASTQGSYGYTF. In nucleotides, the CDR3 is TGTGCCAGCACCCAGGGTTCCTATGGCTACACCTTC.